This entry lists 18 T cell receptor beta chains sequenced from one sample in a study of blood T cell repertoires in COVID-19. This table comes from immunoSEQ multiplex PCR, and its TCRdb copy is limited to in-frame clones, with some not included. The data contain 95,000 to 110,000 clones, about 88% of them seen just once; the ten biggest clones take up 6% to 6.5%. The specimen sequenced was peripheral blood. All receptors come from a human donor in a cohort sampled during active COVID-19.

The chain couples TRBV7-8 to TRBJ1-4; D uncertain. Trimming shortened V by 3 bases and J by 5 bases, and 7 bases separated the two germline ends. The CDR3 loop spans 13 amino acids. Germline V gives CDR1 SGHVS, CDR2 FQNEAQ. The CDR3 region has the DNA TGTGCCAGCAGCTTGTACCTAAATGAAAAACTGTTTTTT. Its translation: CASSLYLNEKLFF.

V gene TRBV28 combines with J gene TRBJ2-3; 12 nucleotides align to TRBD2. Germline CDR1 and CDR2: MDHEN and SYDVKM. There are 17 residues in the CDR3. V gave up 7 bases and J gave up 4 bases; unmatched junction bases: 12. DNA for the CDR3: TGTGCCAGCACTAAGCGGACTAGCGGGGTACACGCAGATACGCAGTATTTT. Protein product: CASTKRTSGVHADTQYF.

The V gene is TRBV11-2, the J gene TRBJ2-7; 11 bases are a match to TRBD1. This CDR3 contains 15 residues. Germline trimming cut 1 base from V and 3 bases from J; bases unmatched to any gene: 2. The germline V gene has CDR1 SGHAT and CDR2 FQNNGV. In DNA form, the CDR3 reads TGTGCCAGCAGCTTAGGGACAGGGGGCTACTACGAGCAGTACTTC. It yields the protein CASSLGTGGYYEQYF.

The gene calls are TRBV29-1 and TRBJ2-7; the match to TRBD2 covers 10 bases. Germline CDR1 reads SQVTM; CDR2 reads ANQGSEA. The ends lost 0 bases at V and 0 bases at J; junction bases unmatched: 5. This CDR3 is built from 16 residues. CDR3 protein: CSVEDPPSGGSYEQYF. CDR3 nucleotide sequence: TGCAGCGTTGAAGATCCCCCTAGCGGGGGCTCCTACGAGCAGTACTTC.

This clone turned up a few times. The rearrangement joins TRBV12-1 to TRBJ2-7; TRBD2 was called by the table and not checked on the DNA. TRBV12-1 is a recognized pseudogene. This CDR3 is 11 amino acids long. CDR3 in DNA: TGTGCCAGCAGCCCCCGGAGTGAGCAGTACTTC. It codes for CASSPRSEQYF.

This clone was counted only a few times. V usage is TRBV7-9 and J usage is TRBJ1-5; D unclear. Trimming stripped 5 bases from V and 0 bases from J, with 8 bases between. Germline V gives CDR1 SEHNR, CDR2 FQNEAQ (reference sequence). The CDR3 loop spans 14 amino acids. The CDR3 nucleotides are TGTGCCAGCAGCCTAAGTAATAGCAATCAGCCCCAGCATTTT. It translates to CASSLSNSNQPQHF.

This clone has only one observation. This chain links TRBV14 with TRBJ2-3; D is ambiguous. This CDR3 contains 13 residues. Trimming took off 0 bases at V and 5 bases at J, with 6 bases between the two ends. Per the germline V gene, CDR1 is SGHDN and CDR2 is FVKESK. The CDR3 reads CASSQDLLDTQYF. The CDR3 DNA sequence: TGTGCCAGCAGCCAAGATCTCTTAGATACGCAGTATTTT.

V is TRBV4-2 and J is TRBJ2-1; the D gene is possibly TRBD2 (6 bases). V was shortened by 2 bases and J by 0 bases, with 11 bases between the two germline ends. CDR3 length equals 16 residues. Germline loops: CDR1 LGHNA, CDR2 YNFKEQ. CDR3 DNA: TGTGCCAGCAGCCAACCGGGAGTCGGCTCCTACAATGAGCAGTTCTTC. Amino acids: CASSQPGVGSYNEQFF.

CDR3 residues: CASSFPQGVSDTEAFF. The DNA of the CDR3 is TGTGCCAGCAGCTTTCCCCAGGGGGTCAGTGACACTGAAGCTTTCTTT. This sequence joins TRBV7-9 and TRBJ1-1, with 7 bases matching TRBD1. This CDR3 comprises 16 residues. Trimming at V came to 3 bases and at J to 3 bases, leaving 10 bases not matched to a gene. CDR1 and CDR2 (germline): SEHNR, FQNEAQ (reference sequence).

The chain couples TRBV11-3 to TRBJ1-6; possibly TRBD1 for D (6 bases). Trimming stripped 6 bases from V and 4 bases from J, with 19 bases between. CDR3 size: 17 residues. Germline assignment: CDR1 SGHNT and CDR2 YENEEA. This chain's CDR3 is CASRIGQTLGYNSPLHF. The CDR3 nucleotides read TGTGCCAGCAGGATAGGACAGACTCTTGGTTATAATTCACCCCTCCACTTT.

The chain's CDR3 is CASAGTTRIQGNEQFF. In DNA form, the CDR3 reads TGTGCCAGCGCCGGGACAACCCGAATACAGGGCAATGAGCAGTTCTTC. The J gene is TRBJ2-1, the V gene TRBV7-8; maybe TRBD1 (6 bases). Germline CDR1 is SGHVS and CDR2 is FQNEAQ. Trimming stripped 8 bases from V and 6 bases from J, with 23 bases between. There are 16 residues in the CDR3.

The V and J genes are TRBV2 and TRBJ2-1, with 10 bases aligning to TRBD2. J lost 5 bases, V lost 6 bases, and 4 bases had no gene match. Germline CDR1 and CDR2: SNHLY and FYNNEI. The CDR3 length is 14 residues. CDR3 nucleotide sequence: TGTGCCAGCAGCTGGACTAGCGGTGACAATGAGCAGTTCTTC. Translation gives CASSWTSGDNEQFF. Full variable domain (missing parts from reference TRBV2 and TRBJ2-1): EPEVTQTPSHQVTQMGQEVILRCVPISNHLYFYWYRQILGQKVEFLVSFYNNEISEKSEIFDDQFSVERPDGSNFTLKIRSTKLEDSAMYFCASSWTSGDNEQFFGPGTRLTVL.

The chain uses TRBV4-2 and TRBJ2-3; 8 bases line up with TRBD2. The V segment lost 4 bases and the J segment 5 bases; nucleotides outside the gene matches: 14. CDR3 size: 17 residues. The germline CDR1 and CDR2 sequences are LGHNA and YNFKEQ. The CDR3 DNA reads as TGTGCCAGCAGCCCATCCAGCGGCGGGAGGATTGGAGATACGCAGTATTTT. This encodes CASSPSSGGRIGDTQYF.

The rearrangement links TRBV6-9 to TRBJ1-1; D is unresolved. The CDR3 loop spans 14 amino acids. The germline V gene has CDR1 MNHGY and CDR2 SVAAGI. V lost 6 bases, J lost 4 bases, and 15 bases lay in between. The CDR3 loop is CASRFGVAGTEAFF. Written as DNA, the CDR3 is TGTGCCAGCAGATTTGGGGTGGCGGGCACTGAAGCTTTCTTT.

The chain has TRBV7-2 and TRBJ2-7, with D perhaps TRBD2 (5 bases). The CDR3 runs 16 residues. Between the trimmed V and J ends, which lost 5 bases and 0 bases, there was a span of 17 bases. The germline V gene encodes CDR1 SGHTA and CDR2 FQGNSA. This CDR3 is CASSRAASRSSYEQYF. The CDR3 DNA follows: TGTGCCAGCAGCAGAGCCGCTAGCAGGAGCTCCTACGAGCAGTACTTC.

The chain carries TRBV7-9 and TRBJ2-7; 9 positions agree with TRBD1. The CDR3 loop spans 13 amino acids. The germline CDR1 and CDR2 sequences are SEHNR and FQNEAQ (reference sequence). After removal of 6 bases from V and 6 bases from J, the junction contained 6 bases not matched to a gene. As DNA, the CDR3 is TGTGCCAGCAGGCAGGACAGGGGCCTCGAGCAGTACTTC. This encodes CASRQDRGLEQYF.

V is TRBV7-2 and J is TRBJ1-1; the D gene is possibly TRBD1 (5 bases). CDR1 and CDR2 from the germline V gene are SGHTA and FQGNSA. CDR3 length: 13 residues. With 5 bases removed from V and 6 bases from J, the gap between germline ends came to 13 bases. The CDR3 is CASSLHGGAEAFF. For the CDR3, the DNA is TGTGCCAGCAGCCTACATGGGGGGGCTGAAGCTTTCTTT.

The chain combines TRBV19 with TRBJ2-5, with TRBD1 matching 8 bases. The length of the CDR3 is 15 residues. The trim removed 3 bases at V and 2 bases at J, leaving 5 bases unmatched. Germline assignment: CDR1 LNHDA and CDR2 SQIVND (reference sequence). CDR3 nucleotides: TGTGCCAGTAGTATTGAGACAGGGGAACAAGAGACCCAGTACTTC. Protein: CASSIETGEQETQYF.